The 32 T cell receptor beta chains below all came from one sample that was sequenced in a study of glioma-infiltrating T cells. Amplification of TCR alpha and beta CDR3 regions from RNA used iRepertoire nested multiplex PCR. MiXCR, applied by TCRdb to the multiplex PCR reads, yields one record per CDR3 protein. The sample has roughly 130,000 distinct CDR3 sequences; under 30% are singletons. Sequenced material: glioma tissue, nonneoplastic brain tissue, or PBMCs (not recorded which). Receptors originate from a human donor with low-grade glioma or glioblastoma, undergoing nonglioma brain surgery, or in good health (not recorded which).

In the case of this clonotype: Compared with germline, one end of the junction differs, possibly owing to a read error. The chain has TRBV6-1 and TRBJ1-2; TRBD1 is a possible D gene (6 bases). Germline V gene data show CDR1 as MNHNS and CDR2 as SASEGT. The CDR3 consists of 16 residues. The CDR3 sequence: CAISEVGTQGCYGYTF. The CDR3 DNA is TGTGCCATCAGTGAGGTTGGGACACAGGGCTGCTATGGCTACACCTTC.

This clonotype came up many times. This chain links TRBV6-6 with TRBJ2-7; 7 positions agree with TRBD2. The CDR3 has 16 residues. V was clipped by 1 base and J by 4 bases; unmatched bases: 10. Germline V CDR1 and CDR2: MNHNY, SVGAGI (reference sequence). CDR3: CASSYYGASGEYEQYV. The CDR3 DNA reads TGTGCCAGCAGTTACTACGGTGCCAGCGGGGAGTACGAGCAGTACGTC.

This clonotype was detected ten times or more. The J gene is TRBJ2-7, the V gene TRBV20-1; tentative D call: TRBD1 (6 bases). V was cut by 3 bases and J by 3 bases, with 6 bases left in between. Germline V gene lookup returns CDR1 DFQATT and CDR2 SNEGSKA (reference sequence). The CDR3 consists of 11 residues. In DNA form, the CDR3 reads TGCAGTGCTAGGGACAGCTACGAGCAGTACGTC. Translation gives CSARDSYEQYV.

This clonotype was detected only a few times. This rearrangement joins TRBV5-1 to TRBJ2-1; 9 nucleotides match TRBD2. This CDR3 is 17 amino acids long. The V gene end was trimmed by 0 bases and the J gene end by 5 bases; junction bases not matched to a gene: 9. The germline CDR1 and CDR2 sequences are SGHRS and YFSETQ. CDR3 bases: TGCGCCAGCAGCTTGGCGGTGGCGGGGGGGCAAAACAATGAGCAGTTCTTC. It translates to CASSLAVAGGQNNEQFF.

This clonotype appeared a few times. This chain links TRBV7-2 with TRBJ2-3, with D perhaps matching TRBD1 or TRBD2 (6 bases each). V lost 4 bases and J lost 4, with 12 bases in between. CDR1 is SGHTA and CDR2 is FQGNSA in the germline V gene. The CDR3 length is 14 residues. CDR3 DNA sequence: TGTGCCAGCAGCTCAGGAGGGGGGCCAGATACGCAGTATTTT. Protein: CASSSGGGPDTQYF.

This clonotype was detected only a few times. The chain is built from TRBV5-4 and TRBJ1-5; 7 nucleotides line up with TRBD1. Germline trimming cut 5 bases from V and 1 base from J; bases unmatched to any gene: 6. The CDR3 contains 15 residues. CDR1 and CDR2 (germline): SGHNT, YYREEE (reference sequence). CDR3 sequence: CASSLQGGSNQPQHF. The CDR3 coding sequence is TGTGCCAGCAGTCTTCAGGGGGGAAGCAATCAGCCCCAGCATTTT. Combining the CDR3 with reference TRBV5-4 and TRBJ1-5 gives the whole variable domain ETGVTQSPTHLIKTRGQQVTLRCSSQSGHNTVSWYQQALGQGPQFIFQYYREEENGRGNFPPRFSGLQFPNYSSELNVNALELDDSALYLCASSLQGGSNQPQHFGDGTRLSIL.

This clonotype was detected a few times. V and J are TRBV29-1 and TRBJ2-5, with D unresolved. Trimming took off 7 bases at V and 0 bases at J, with 9 bases between the two ends. The CDR3 extends over 12 amino acids. CDR1 SQVTM and CDR2 ANQGSEA come from the germline V gene. CDR3 in DNA: TGCAGCGCATCTAGGTACCAAGAGACCCAGTACTTC. It is translated as CSASRYQETQYF.

As to this clonotype: This may come from a read error, since a much larger clone is one base off. The conserved closing phenylalanine or tryptophan is absent in this CDR3, likely reflecting a read error. The chain employs TRBV20-1 and TRBJ2-4; 8 nucleotides match TRBD2. CDR1 is DFQATT and CDR2 is SNEGSKA in the germline V gene (reference sequence). The junction had 15 bases not matched to a gene; V was cut back by 5 bases and J by 9 bases. The CDR3 runs to 15 residues. The CDR3, as DNA: TGCAGTGCTCCTCGACTAGCGCCCATCTCTGCCATTCAGTACCTC. It translates to CSAPRLAPISAIQYL.

This chain joins TRBV20-1 and TRBJ1-5; D call uncertain. Per germline, CDR1 DFQATT and CDR2 SNEGSKA (reference sequence). The CDR3 has 16 residues. Between the trimmed V and J ends, which lost 4 bases and 2 bases, there was a span of 18 bases. CDR3 amino acids: CSANVAGGQGNQPQHF. CDR3 bases: TGCAGTGCTAATGTTGCCGGAGGGCAGGGCAATCAGCCCCAGCATTTT.

By sample share, this clonotype is medium-sized. This chain links TRBV7-2 with TRBJ1-3; no definite D call. Germline CDR1 reads SGHTA; CDR2 reads FQGNSA. This CDR3 contains 16 residues. V dropped 2 bases and J dropped 11 bases, with 22 bases sitting between them. The CDR3 nucleotides read TGTGCCAGCAGCTTAATGTCGGCGTCGAAGGGCGTCCCCATATATTTT. It yields the protein CASSLMSASKGVPIYF.

This chain uses TRBV11-3 with TRBJ1-1; no clear D gene. Per germline, CDR1 SGHNT and CDR2 YENEEA. Deletions cut 0 bases from V and 5 bases from J, with 13 bases between. CDR3 length: 15 residues. CDR3 DNA: TGTGCCAGCAGCTTAGACCCCGCCGGGTCGACTGAAGCTTTCTTT. It encodes CASSLDPAGSTEAFF. The full variable domain, its missing parts supplied by reference TRBV11-3 and TRBJ1-1, is EAGVVQSPRYKIIEKKQPVAFWCNPISGHNTLYWYLQNLGQGPELLIRYENEEAVDDSQLPKDRFSAERLKGVDSTLKIQPAELGDSAVYLCASSLDPAGSTEAFFGQGTRLTVV.

This clonotype turned up a few times. The chain recombines TRBV2 with TRBJ1-2; 7 nucleotides match TRBD1. This CDR3 has 14 residues. CDR1 is SNHLY, CDR2 FYNNEI, per germline. The ends lost 6 bases at V and 2 bases at J; junction bases unmatched: 6. The CDR3 nucleotides read TGTGCCAGCAGGCTCGGACAGGCCAACTATGGCTACACCTTC. Encoded protein: CASRLGQANYGYTF.

This clonotype was observed many times. The chain is built from TRBV6-6 and TRBJ2-1; maybe TRBD2 (6 bases). V shed 0 bases and J shed 8 bases, with 11 bases lying between them. This CDR3 spans 14 amino acids. The V gene's germline CDR1 is MNHNY and CDR2 SVGAGI (reference sequence). CDR3 bases: TGTGCCAGCAGTTACTCGACTAGTTACGATGAGCAGTTCTTC. Translating it yields CASSYSTSYDEQFF.

Ten or more counts support this clonotype. The V and J genes are TRBV27 and TRBJ2-5; 7 nucleotides line up with TRBD1. Germline-derived CDR1 and CDR2 are MNHEY and SMNVEV (reference sequence). This CDR3 comprises 13 residues. V shed 6 bases, J shed 2 bases, and the junction held 3 bases outside the gene matches. CDR3 nucleotides: TGTGCCAGCAGCCGGGACAGACAAGAGACCCAGTACTTC. Translation: CASSRDRQETQYF.

This sequence joins TRBV28 and TRBJ1-2; the match to TRBD1 covers 8 bases. The V and J ends lost 7 bases and 7 bases, in that order; junction bases with no gene match: 8. The CDR3 consists of 13 residues. Germline lookup yields CDR1 MDHEN and CDR2 SYDVKM. The CDR3: CASTQDRAGGYTF. The CDR3 nucleotides are TGTGCCAGCACCCAGGACAGGGCGGGTGGCTACACCTTC.

This clonotype occurred many times. The chain couples TRBV7-6 to TRBJ2-7, with TRBD1 matching 8 bases. The CDR3 has 16 residues. V lost 5 bases and J lost 0; bases outside the gene matches: 9. CDR1 is SGHVS, CDR2 FNYEAQ, per germline. CDR3 loop: CASSLNNRGTSYEQYV. The CDR3 DNA reads TGTGCCAGCAGCCTGAATAACAGGGGGACCTCCTACGAGCAGTACGTC.

Many counts were recorded for this clonotype. The chain recombines TRBV28 with TRBJ1-5, with D possibly being TRBD1 (5 bases). The CDR3 totals 14 residues. Trimming removed 6 bases from V and 8 bases from J, with 17 bases in between. From germline, CDR1 is MDHEN and CDR2 SYDVKM. The chain's CDR3 is CASRRPLRGEPQHF. The CDR3 coding sequence is TGTGCCAGCAGACGCCCTCTCCGGGGGGAGCCCCAGCATTTT.

At least ten counts were recorded for this clonotype. The V gene is TRBV20-1, the J gene TRBJ2-7, with 9 bases matching TRBD2. The V segment lost 4 bases and the J segment 2 bases; nucleotides outside the gene matches: 18. Germline V gene sequence: CDR1 DFQATT, CDR2 SNEGSKA (reference sequence). The CDR3 has 18 residues. CDR3 sequence (DNA): TGCAGTGCTACCAAAGGGGGACTAGCTTTACCACCCACCTACGAGCAGTACGTC. Its translation is CSATKGGLALPPTYEQYV.

The chain couples TRBV28 to TRBJ1-5, with D hard to call. The CDR3 extends over 16 amino acids. Trimming pared 4 bases from V and 0 bases from J, leaving 13 bases between. CDR1 is MDHEN and CDR2 is SYDVKM in the germline V gene. CDR3 coding DNA: TGTGCCAGCAGTTCCCTCGGGGTAACTAGCAATCAGCCCCAGCATTTT. Protein sequence: CASSSLGVTSNQPQHF.

This clonotype has just a few counts. The chain couples TRBV20-1 to TRBJ1-2; 7 bases align to TRBD1. J was trimmed by 0 bases and V by 3 bases; bases with no gene match: 7. There are 15 residues in the CDR3. In germline, CDR1 is DFQATT, CDR2 SNEGSKA (reference sequence). Here the CDR3 reads CSASSGTATNYGYTF. The CDR3 bases are TGCAGTGCTAGTTCAGGGACAGCCACTAACTATGGCTACACCTTC.

In its sample, this clonotype was seen many times. The DNA for the CDR3 is TGTGCCAGCAGTTTAGGTCGGGGGGCCTACACTGAAGCTTTCTTT. Amino acid sequence: CASSLGRGAYTEAFF. This sequence joins TRBV27 and TRBJ1-1, with D possibly matching TRBD1 (6 bases). Per the germline V gene, CDR1 is MNHEY and CDR2 is SMNVEV (reference sequence). V was clipped by 2 bases and J by 3 bases, with 13 bases between them. This CDR3 has 15 residues.

This clonotype turned up a few times. The V and J genes are TRBV20-1 and TRBJ2-3; TRBD2 matches at 10 bases. The V segment lost 3 bases and the J segment 4 bases; nucleotides outside the gene matches: 4. Germline V gene data show CDR1 as DFQATT and CDR2 as SNEGSKA (reference sequence). CDR3 length: 14 amino acids. The CDR3 bases are TGCAGTGCTAGTCCCAGCGGGGGGGCAGATACGCAGTATTTT. Encoded protein: CSASPSGGADTQYF.

This chain links TRBV7-3 with TRBJ2-5; D is perhaps TRBD1 (6 bases). The V gene's germline CDR1 is SGHTA and CDR2 FQGTGA. The CDR3 is 13 residues long. Trimming pared 5 bases from V and 5 bases from J, leaving 12 bases between. In nucleotides, the CDR3 is TGTGCCAGCAGCCCGGGACATAAGGAGACCCAGTACTTC. Amino acids: CASSPGHKETQYF.

Only a few counts were recorded for this clonotype. This chain uses TRBV4-2 with TRBJ2-2; 8 bases are shared with TRBD1. V lost 4 bases to trimming and J lost 2 bases; unmatched junction nucleotides: 9. CDR1 and CDR2 from the germline V gene are LGHNA and YNFKEQ. This CDR3 contains 17 residues. CDR3 in amino acids: CASSPGIGQGNTGELFF. The CDR3 coding sequence is TGTGCCAGCAGCCCAGGGATAGGACAGGGAAACACCGGGGAGCTGTTTTTT.

This clonotype appeared a few times. Here the CDR3 DNA reads TGTGCCAGCAGCACGCGAACAGGGGTTGCAGATACGCAGTATTTT. This codes for CASSTRTGVADTQYF. J is TRBJ2-3 and V is TRBV11-2; 7 bases map to TRBD1. With 5 bases clipped from V and 4 bases from J, the junction kept 9 bases outside the gene matches. The CDR3 length is 15 residues. CDR1 is SGHAT, CDR2 FQNNGV, per germline. Together with reference TRBV11-2 and TRBJ2-3, the CDR3 gives the full variable domain: EAGVAQSPRYKIIEKRQSVAFWCNPISGHATLYWYQQILGQGPKLLIQFQNNGVVDDSQLPKDRFSAERLKGVDSTLKIQPAKLEDSAVYLCASSTRTGVADTQYFGPGTRLTVL.

This clonotype was observed many times. The CDR3 sequence: CASTSGTEAFF. In nucleotides, the CDR3 is TGTGCCAGCACCTCGGGCACTGAAGCTTTCTTT. The V gene is TRBV6-1, the J gene TRBJ1-1, with D uncertain. The V gene lost 7 bases and the J gene lost 4 bases, with 7 bases spanning the gap. Germline V gene lookup returns CDR1 MNHNS and CDR2 SASEGT. This CDR3 is 11 amino acids long.

This clonotype was seen only a few times. The chain recombines TRBV20-1 with TRBJ2-3; D may be TRBD2 (5 bases). CDR1 and CDR2 from the germline V gene are DFQATT and SNEGSKA (reference sequence). Trimming took off 3 bases at V and 0 bases at J, with 10 bases between the two ends. The length of the CDR3 is 14 residues. Here the CDR3 DNA reads TGCAGTGCTAGGAGGGTATCTAGCACAGATACGCAGTATTTT. Its protein is CSARRVSSTDTQYF.

Many counts were recorded for this clonotype. The chain links TRBV6-1 to TRBJ2-3, with TRBD1 matching over 8 bases. CDR3 length equals 15 residues. Germline V gives CDR1 MNHNS, CDR2 SASEGT. After removal of 6 bases from V and 3 bases from J, the junction contained 8 bases not matched to a gene. CDR3 in DNA: TGTGCCAGCAGATGGACAGGGATGAGTACAGATACGCAGTATTTT. Its protein product is CASRWTGMSTDTQYF.

This clonotype has ten or more counts. This rearrangement joins TRBV2 to TRBJ1-5, with a tentative D call TRBD1 (6 bases). The V end was cut by 6 bases, the J end by 0 bases, with 12 bases between. From germline, CDR1 is SNHLY and CDR2 FYNNEI. This CDR3 is built from 15 residues. CDR3 coding DNA: TGTGCCAGCAGCCGACAGGACAATAGCAATCAGCCCCAGCATTTT. It specifies CASSRQDNSNQPQHF.

CDR3 loop: CASSQSAPLAGETQYF. The CDR3 bases are TGTGCCAGCTCACAATCCGCCCCACTAGCTGGGGAGACCCAGTACTTC. V usage is TRBV18 and J usage is TRBJ2-5; D possibly corresponds to TRBD2 (6 bases). Germline values: CDR1 KGHSH, CDR2 LQKENI. The CDR3 consists of 16 residues. V lost 4 bases and J 5 bases, leaving 20 bases between the germline ends.

This chain links TRBV6-9 with TRBJ2-1; D gene uncertain. Trimming stripped 3 bases from V and 5 bases from J, with 11 bases between. This CDR3 spans 14 amino acids. Per germline, CDR1 MNHGY and CDR2 SVAAGI. The CDR3 spells CASSYYGHNNEQFF. The CDR3, as DNA: TGTGCCAGCAGTTACTACGGTCACAACAATGAGCAGTTCTTC.

This clonotype was seen a few times. The CDR3 sequence: CASSLDKESRLTEAFF. DNA for the CDR3: TGTGCCAGCAGTTTAGACAAGGAGAGTAGACTCACTGAAGCTTTCTTT. The chain links TRBV12-3 or TRBV12-4 to TRBJ1-1; D uncertain. CDR3 length: 16 amino acids. The germline V and J ends were trimmed by 1 base and 4 bases, with 16 bases remaining between them.